Listed here are 11 T cell receptor beta chains from one sample, sequenced in a study of blood T cell repertoires in COVID-19. The protocol was immunoSEQ multiplex PCR, while the TCRdb copy is restricted to in-frame clones and leaves out a portion. The sample holds approximately 98,000 clones; over 80% are singletons and the top ten take about 20%. The sequenced material came from peripheral blood. Receptor source: a man at least 80 years old with acute or convalescent COVID-19.

This clone was detected only once. The gene calls are TRBV5-1 and TRBJ1-1, with 10 bases fitting TRBD1. The germline V gene has CDR1 SGHRS and CDR2 YFSETQ. V shed 3 bases and J 7 bases; nucleotides not matched to a gene: 6. The CDR3 extends over 14 amino acids. CDR3 sequence reads: CASSWGQGLVEAFF. The CDR3 nucleotides read TGCGCCAGCAGCTGGGGACAGGGGCTGGTTGAAGCTTTCTTT. The whole variable domain, remainder taken from reference TRBV5-1 and TRBJ1-1, is KAGVTQTPRYLIKTRGQQVTLSCSPISGHRSVSWYQQTPGQGLQFLFEYFSETQRNKGNFPGRFSGRQFSNSRSEMNVSTLELGDSALYLCASSWGQGLVEAFFGQGTRLTVV.

This chain joins TRBV24-1 and TRBJ1-2; D is perhaps TRBD1 (5 bases). CDR1 KGHDR and CDR2 SFDVKD come from the germline V gene. V was shortened by 7 bases and J by 8 bases, with 16 bases between the two germline ends. The CDR3 spans 13 residues. CDR3 region: CATRGSTGEGYTF. Here the CDR3 DNA reads TGTGCCACCAGGGGTAGTACAGGTGAAGGCTACACCTTC.

This chain connects TRBV7-8 to TRBJ2-2, with 11 bases lining up with TRBD2. The CDR3 is made up of 15 amino acids. With 5 bases clipped from V and 6 bases from J, the junction kept 5 bases outside the gene matches. Germline V gives CDR1 SGHVS, CDR2 FQNEAQ. The CDR3 DNA follows: TGTGCCAGCAGCCCCCTAGCGGGGGGAGCCGGGGAGCTGTTTTTT. This codes for CASSPLAGGAGELFF.

The chain joins TRBV9 to TRBJ1-6; 7 bases align to TRBD1. CDR1 is SGDLS, CDR2 YYNGEE, per germline. Germline trimming cut 3 bases from V and 10 bases from J; bases unmatched to any gene: 4. CDR3 size: 13 residues. Here the CDR3 reads CASSEQGTSPLHF. CDR3 nucleotide sequence: TGTGCCAGCAGCGAACAGGGGACCTCACCCCTCCACTTT.

This chain connects TRBV18 to TRBJ2-1; a possible D gene is TRBD1 (5 bases). Germline V gene sequence: CDR1 KGHSH, CDR2 LQKENI. This CDR3 is 14 amino acids long. Deletions cut 2 bases from V and 3 bases from J, with 8 bases between. CDR3 sequence (DNA): TGTGCCAGCTCACCAGAACAGGTCTACAATGAGCAGTTCTTC. This translates into CASSPEQVYNEQFF.

The chain couples TRBV19 to TRBJ1-4, with 8 bases fitting TRBD1. Trimming removed 2 bases from V and 3 bases from J; junction bases left unmatched: 11. CDR3 length equals 18 residues. Per the germline V gene, CDR1 is LNHDA and CDR2 is SQIVND (reference sequence). CDR3 in amino acids: CASSIRGQEVAANEKLFF. CDR3 sequence (DNA): TGTGCCAGTAGTATACGGGGACAGGAGGTGGCAGCTAATGAAAAACTGTTTTTT.

The gene calls are TRBV15 and TRBJ2-7; maybe TRBD2 (6 bases). Looked up from germline, CDR1 is LNHNV and CDR2 is YYDKDF (reference sequence). V lost 3 bases and J 0 bases, leaving 12 bases between the germline ends. This CDR3 has 15 residues. CDR3 sequence: CATSSGTLSSYEQYF. CDR3 bases: TGTGCCACCAGCAGCGGGACTCTAAGCTCCTACGAGCAGTACTTC.

This clone appeared a few times. CDR3 in DNA: TGTGCCAGCAGTTCATTACAGGGTTCGTCGGAGCTGTTTTTT. Its translation is CASSSLQGSSELFF. The chain employs TRBV28 and TRBJ2-2; weak D call: TRBD1 (6 bases). The CDR3 contains 14 residues. Germline CDR1 is MDHEN and CDR2 is SYDVKM. Trimming took off 4 bases at V and 10 bases at J, with 16 bases between the two ends. Based on the CDR3 plus reference TRBV28 and TRBJ2-2, the full variable domain is DVKVTQSSRYLVKRTGEKVFLECVQDMDHENMFWYRQDPGLGLRLIYFSYDVKMKEKGDIPEGYSVSREKKERFSLILESASTNQTSMYLCASSSLQGSSELFFGEGSRLTVL.

The V gene is TRBV7-2, the J gene TRBJ1-2; tentatively, D is TRBD1 (5 bases). The CDR3 is 14 amino acids. Deletions cut 1 base from V and 4 bases from J, with 10 bases between. Germline assignment: CDR1 SGHTA and CDR2 FQGNSA. The CDR3, as DNA: TGTGCCAGCAGCTTAGTCCCAAGGGGCTATGGCTACACCTTC. Protein: CASSLVPRGYGYTF. Using reference TRBV7-2 and TRBJ1-2 for the parts outside the CDR3, the full variable domain is GAGVSQSPSNKVTEKGKDVELRCDPISGHTALYWYRQSLGQGLEFLIYFQGNSAPDKSGLPSDRFSAERTGGSVSTLTIQRTQQEDSAVYLCASSLVPRGYGYTFGSGTRLTVV.

CDR3 nucleotides: TGTGCCAGCAAAAATAGCGGGACACCTCTTTACGAGCAGTACTTC. Its protein is CASKNSGTPLYEQYF. The chain joins TRBV6-5 to TRBJ2-7; TRBD2 matches 8 bases. After removal of 7 bases from V and 4 bases from J, the junction contained 12 bases not matched to a gene. Germline CDR1 is MNHEY and CDR2 is SVGAGI. The CDR3 length is 15 residues.

This chain joins TRBV2 and TRBJ2-7, with D possibly TRBD2 on 6 matching bases. The CDR3 contains 15 residues. From germline, CDR1 is SNHLY and CDR2 FYNNEI. Trimming cost V 7 bases and J 0 bases, with 16 bases left between them. The CDR3 sequence: CASKEGLVPSYEQYF. The CDR3 region has the DNA TGTGCCAGCAAGGAGGGTCTAGTCCCCTCCTACGAGCAGTACTTC.